This T cell receptor (beta chain) comes out of a study of cytomegalovirus exposure and HLA in healthy donors. There are 14 residues in the CDR3. Germline loops: CDR1 SGHVS, CDR2 FQNEAQ. The V end lost 5 bases, the J end lost 7 bases, and 14 bases lay between the germline ends. PCR used 60 Vbeta primers and 13 Jbeta primers. TCRdb keeps only in-frame clones here, not all; method: immunoSEQ multiplex PCR. The sample lists 45,000 to 65,000 clones; about 84% were seen once. Study findings and constraints: A list of 150 to 200 TCR beta chains associated with cytomegalovirus was given.

With respect to this clone: Its antigen is still unknown.

The source material was PBMCs. J is TRBJ1-4 and V is TRBV7-8, with no clear D. The clonotype was recovered from a man aged 25 to 40 in good health and CMV-seronegative. This CDR3 is CASSLTSPVEKLFF. Written as DNA, the CDR3 is TGTGCCAGCAGCCTTACGAGTCCTGTTGAAAAACTGTTTTTT.